One and the same sample provided the 14 T cell receptor beta chains below, sequenced in a study of monozygotic twins with inflammatory bowel disease. Reprocessing the 5' RACE reads, TCRdb reports a single entry for every CDR3 protein and omits DNA. The sample table sets out about 380,000 distinct CDR3 sequences. Sequenced input: blood. The receptors stem from a human donor with ulcerative colitis or Crohn's disease, or a healthy co-twin of an affected twin (not recorded which).

V gene TRBV19 combines with J gene TRBJ2-7; TCRdb lists TRBD1, though no DNA is available to test this call. CDR1 and CDR2 from the germline V gene are LNHDA and SQIVND (reference sequence). The CDR3 is made up of 13 amino acids. The CDR3 region is CASSRTRAYEQYF.

The chain recombines TRBV5-1 with TRBJ2-5. Germline values: CDR1 SGHRS, CDR2 YFSETQ. CDR3 length: 14 amino acids. CDR3 loop: CASSLDTGEETQYF.

The rearrangement joins TRBV20-1 to TRBJ2-3. The CDR3 consists of 14 residues. Germline V CDR1 and CDR2: DFQATT, SNEGSKA (reference sequence). CDR3 loop: CSAPKGLGIDTQYF.

V and J are TRBV9 and TRBJ2-7; TCRdb names TRBD1, which stays unverified in the absence of DNA. This CDR3 has 14 amino acids. The V gene's germline CDR1 is SGDLS and CDR2 YYNGEE. CDR3 sequence reads: CASSSMGQTYEQYF.

The rearrangement uses TRBV2 and TRBJ2-7; TCRdb returns TRBD2, unconfirmable since there is no DNA. Germline values: CDR1 SNHLY, CDR2 FYNNEI. The CDR3 is made up of 16 amino acids. CDR3 sequence: CASSAELAGGYYEQYF.

V is TRBV24-1 and J is TRBJ2-2; TCRdb returns TRBD1, unconfirmable since there is no DNA. Germline-derived CDR1 and CDR2 are KGHDR and SFDVKD. The CDR3 totals 17 residues. The CDR3 sequence is CATSDLGQGGNTGELFF.

This chain uses TRBV9 with TRBJ1-6; TCRdb gives TRBD1 as the D gene, but with no DNA this cannot be confirmed. The CDR3 contains 16 residues. CDR1 SGDLS and CDR2 YYNGEE come from the germline V gene. CDR3 protein: CASSAGPPLYNSPLHF.

The gene calls are TRBV12-3 or TRBV12-4 and TRBJ2-2; as DNA is missing, the TRBD1 call by TCRdb cannot be tested. The CDR3 runs to 13 residues. CDR3 residues: CASRQENTGELFF.

This chain links TRBV10-3 with TRBJ2-7; TCRdb's D call, TRBD1, is unchecked because there is no DNA. CDR3 length: 11 amino acids. Germline CDR1 is ENHRY and CDR2 is SYGVKD. CDR3 sequence reads: CAISPGHEQYF.

The CDR3 here is CASSLAGHFSYEQYF. The chain employs TRBV5-1 and TRBJ2-7; TCRdb gives TRBD1 as the D gene, but with no DNA this cannot be confirmed. The CDR3 sequence is 15 residues long. Germline V gives CDR1 SGHRS, CDR2 YFSETQ.

The rearrangement uses TRBV4-3 and TRBJ2-7; no DNA is available, so the TRBD1 call from TCRdb remains unchecked. Germline CDR1 and CDR2: LGHNA and YSLEER. The length of the CDR3 is 15 residues. CDR3 sequence reads: CASSPGGRGRYEQYF.

This chain links TRBV25-1 with TRBJ1-2; no DNA is available, so the TRBD1 call from TCRdb remains unchecked. The CDR3 is 15 residues long. Per the germline V gene, CDR1 is MGHDK and CDR2 is SYGVNS. CDR3 loop: CASSAPGTGGYGYTF.

V usage is TRBV12-3 or TRBV12-4 and J usage is TRBJ2-2. The CDR3 contains 14 residues. CDR3 amino acids: CASFLSGNTGELFF.

The V call is TRBV24-1, the J call TRBJ2-5; TCRdb outputs TRBD1, but without DNA this stays unchecked. From germline, CDR1 is KGHDR and CDR2 SFDVKD. The CDR3 consists of 14 residues. CDR3 amino acids: CATSDGTGGEFQYF.